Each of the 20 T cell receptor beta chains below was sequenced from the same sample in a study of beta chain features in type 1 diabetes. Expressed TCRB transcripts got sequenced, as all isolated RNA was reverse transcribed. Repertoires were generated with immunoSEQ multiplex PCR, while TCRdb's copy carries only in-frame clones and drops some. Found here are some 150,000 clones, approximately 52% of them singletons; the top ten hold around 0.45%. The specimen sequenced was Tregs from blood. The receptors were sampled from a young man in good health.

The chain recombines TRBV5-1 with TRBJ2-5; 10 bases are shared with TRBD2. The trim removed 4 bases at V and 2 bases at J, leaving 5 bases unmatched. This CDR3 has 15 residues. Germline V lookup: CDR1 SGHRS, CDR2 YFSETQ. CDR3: CASSVRTSGQETQYF. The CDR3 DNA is TGCGCCAGCAGCGTCCGGACTAGCGGACAAGAGACCCAGTACTTC.

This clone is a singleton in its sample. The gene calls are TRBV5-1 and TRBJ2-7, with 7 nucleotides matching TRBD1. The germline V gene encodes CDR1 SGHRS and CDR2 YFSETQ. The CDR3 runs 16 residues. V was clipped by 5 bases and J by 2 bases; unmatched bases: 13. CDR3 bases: TGCGCCAGCAGTAAGCCTCAACAGGGGTACCCCTACGAGCAGTACTTC. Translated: CASSKPQQGYPYEQYF. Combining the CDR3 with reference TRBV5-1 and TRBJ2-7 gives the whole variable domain KAGVTQTPRYLIKTRGQQVTLSCSPISGHRSVSWYQQTPGQGLQFLFEYFSETQRNKGNFPGRFSGRQFSNSRSEMNVSTLELGDSALYLCASSKPQQGYPYEQYFGPGTRLTVT.

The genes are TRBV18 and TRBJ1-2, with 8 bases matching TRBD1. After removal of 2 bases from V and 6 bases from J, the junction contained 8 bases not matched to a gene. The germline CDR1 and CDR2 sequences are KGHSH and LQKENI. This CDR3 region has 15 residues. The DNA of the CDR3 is TGTGCCAGCTCACCAGGGCAGGGGGCGTTTGATGGCTACACCTTC. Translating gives CASSPGQGAFDGYTF.

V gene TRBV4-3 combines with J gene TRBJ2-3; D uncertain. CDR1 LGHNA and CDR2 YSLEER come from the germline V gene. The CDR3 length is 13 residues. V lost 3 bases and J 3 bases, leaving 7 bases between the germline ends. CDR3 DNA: TGCGCCAGCAGCCAGCTACAGACAGATACGCAGTATTTT. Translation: CASSQLQTDTQYF.

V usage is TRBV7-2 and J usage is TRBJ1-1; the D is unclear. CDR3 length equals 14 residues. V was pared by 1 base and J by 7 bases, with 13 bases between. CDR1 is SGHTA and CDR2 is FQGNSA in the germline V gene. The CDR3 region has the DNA TGTGCCAGCAGCTTAGGTAGCATTTACGGTGAAGCTTTCTTT. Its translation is CASSLGSIYGEAFF.

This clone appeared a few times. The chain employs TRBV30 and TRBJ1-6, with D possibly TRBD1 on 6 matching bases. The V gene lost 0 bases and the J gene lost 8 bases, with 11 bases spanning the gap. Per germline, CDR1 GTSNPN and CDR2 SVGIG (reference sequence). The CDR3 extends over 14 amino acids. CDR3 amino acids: CAWSVQGYDSPLHF. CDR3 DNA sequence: TGTGCCTGGAGTGTACAGGGTTATGATTCACCCCTCCACTTT. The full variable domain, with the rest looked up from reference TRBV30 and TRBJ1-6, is SQTIHQWPATLVQPVGSPLSLECTVEGTSNPNLYWYRQAAGRGLQLLFYSVGIGQISSEVPQNLSASRPQDRQFILSSKKLLLSDSGFYLCAWSVQGYDSPLHFGNGTRLTVT.

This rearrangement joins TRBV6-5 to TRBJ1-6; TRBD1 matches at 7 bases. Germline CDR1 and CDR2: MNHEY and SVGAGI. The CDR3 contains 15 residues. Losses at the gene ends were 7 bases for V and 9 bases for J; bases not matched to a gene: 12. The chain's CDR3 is CASTTVEGAASPLHF. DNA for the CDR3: TGTGCCAGCACGACGGTCGAGGGGGCAGCTTCACCCCTCCACTTT.

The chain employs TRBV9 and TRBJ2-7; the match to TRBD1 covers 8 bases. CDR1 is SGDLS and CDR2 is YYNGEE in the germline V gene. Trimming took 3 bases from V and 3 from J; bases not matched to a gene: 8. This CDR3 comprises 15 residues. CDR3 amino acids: CASSEGDRGIYEQYF. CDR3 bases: TGTGCCAGCAGCGAGGGAGACAGGGGTATCTACGAGCAGTACTTC.

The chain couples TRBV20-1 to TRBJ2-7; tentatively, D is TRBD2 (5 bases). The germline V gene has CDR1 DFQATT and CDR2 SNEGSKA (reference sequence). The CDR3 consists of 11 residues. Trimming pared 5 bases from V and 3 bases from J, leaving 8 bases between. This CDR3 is CSAGRGYEQYF. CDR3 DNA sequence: TGCAGTGCTGGGAGAGGCTACGAGCAGTACTTC.

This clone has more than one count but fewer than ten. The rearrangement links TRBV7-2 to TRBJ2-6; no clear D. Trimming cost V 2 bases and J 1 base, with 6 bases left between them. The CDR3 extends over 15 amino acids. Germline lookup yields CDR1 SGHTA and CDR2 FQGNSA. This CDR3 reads CASSLYPSGANVLTF. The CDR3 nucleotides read TGTGCCAGCAGCTTATATCCGTCTGGGGCCAACGTCCTGACTTTC.

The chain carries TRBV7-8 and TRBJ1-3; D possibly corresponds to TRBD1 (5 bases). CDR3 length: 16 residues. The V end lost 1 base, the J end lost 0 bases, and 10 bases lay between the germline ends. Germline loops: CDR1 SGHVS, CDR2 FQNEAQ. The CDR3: CASSLVPGLSGNTIYF. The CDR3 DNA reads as TGTGCCAGCAGCTTAGTGCCGGGACTCTCTGGAAACACCATATATTTT.

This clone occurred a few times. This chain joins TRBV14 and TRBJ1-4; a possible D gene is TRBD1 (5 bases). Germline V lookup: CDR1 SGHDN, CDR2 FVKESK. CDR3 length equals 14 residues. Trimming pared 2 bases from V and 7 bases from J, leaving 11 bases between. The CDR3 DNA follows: TGTGCCAGCAGCCAACAGGGTTCGATTGAAAAACTGTTTTTT. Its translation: CASSQQGSIEKLFF. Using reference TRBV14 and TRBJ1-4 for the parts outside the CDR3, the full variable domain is EAGVTQFPSHSVIEKGQTVTLRCDPISGHDNLYWYRRVMGKEIKFLLHFVKESKQDESGMPNNRFLAERTGGTYSTLKVQPAELEDSGVYFCASSQQGSIEKLFFGSGTQLSVL.

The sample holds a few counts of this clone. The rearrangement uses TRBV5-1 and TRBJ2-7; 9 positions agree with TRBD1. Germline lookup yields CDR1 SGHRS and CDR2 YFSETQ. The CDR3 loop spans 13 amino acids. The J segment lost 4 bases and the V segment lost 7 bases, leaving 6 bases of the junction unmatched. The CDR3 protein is CASSTGTGYEQYF. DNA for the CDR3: TGCGCCAGCTCGACCGGGACAGGGTACGAGCAGTACTTC.

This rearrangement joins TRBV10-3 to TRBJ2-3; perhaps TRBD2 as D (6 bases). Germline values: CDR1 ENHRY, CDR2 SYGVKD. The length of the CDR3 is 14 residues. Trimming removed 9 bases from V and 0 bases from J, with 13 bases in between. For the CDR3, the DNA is TGTGCCATTTCGCCAGGGACTAGCACAGATACGCAGTATTTT. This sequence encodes CAISPGTSTDTQYF.

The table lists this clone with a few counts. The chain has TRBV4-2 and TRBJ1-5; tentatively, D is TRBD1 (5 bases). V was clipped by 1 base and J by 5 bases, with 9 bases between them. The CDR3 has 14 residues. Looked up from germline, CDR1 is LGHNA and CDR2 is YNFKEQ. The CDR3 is CASSQGRGDQPQHF. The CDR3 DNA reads TGTGCCAGCAGCCAAGGACGGGGGGATCAGCCCCAGCATTTT.

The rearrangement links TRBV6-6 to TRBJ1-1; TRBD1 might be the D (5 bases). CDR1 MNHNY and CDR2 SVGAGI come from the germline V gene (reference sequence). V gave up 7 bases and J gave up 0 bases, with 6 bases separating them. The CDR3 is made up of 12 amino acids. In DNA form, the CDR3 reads TGTGCCAGCAAACAGGTGAACACTGAAGCTTTCTTT. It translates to CASKQVNTEAFF.

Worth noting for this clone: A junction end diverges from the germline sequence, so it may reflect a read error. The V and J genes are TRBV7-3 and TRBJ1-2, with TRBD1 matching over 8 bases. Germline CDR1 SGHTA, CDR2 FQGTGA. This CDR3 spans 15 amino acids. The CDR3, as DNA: TGTGCCAGCAGCATAACAGGGGGAGCTAACTATGGCTACACCTTC. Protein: CASSITGGANYGYTF.

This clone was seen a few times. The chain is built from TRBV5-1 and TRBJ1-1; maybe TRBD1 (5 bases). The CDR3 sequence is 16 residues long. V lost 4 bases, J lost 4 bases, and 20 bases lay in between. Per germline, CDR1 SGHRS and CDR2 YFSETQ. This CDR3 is CASSPTGTSTRTEAFF. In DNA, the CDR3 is TGCGCCAGCAGCCCGACCGGGACTTCCACCCGCACTGAAGCTTTCTTT. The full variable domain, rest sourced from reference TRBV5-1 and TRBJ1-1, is KAGVTQTPRYLIKTRGQQVTLSCSPISGHRSVSWYQQTPGQGLQFLFEYFSETQRNKGNFPGRFSGRQFSNSRSEMNVSTLELGDSALYLCASSPTGTSTRTEAFFGQGTRLTVV.

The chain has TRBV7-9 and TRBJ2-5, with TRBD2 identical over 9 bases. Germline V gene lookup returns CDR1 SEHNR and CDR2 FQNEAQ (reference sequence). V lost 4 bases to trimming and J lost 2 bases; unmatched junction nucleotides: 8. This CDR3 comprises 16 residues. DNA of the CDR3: TGTGCCAGCAGCTCTCGAGGGAGCGGGGGGCAAGAGACCCAGTACTTC. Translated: CASSSRGSGGQETQYF.

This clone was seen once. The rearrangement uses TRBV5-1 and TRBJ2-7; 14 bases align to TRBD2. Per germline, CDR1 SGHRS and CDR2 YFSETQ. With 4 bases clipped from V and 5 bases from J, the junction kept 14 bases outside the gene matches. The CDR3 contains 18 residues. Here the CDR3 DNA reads TGCGCCAGCAGCCCACGTCCCGGGACTAGCGGGAGTTTCCACGAGCAGTACTTC. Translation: CASSPRPGTSGSFHEQYF.